The T cell receptor beta chain under discussion was sequenced for a study of patients and donors after allogeneic stem cell transplantation. CDR1 and CDR2 (germline): WNHNN, SYGVQD (reference sequence). The V gene lost 2 bases and the J gene lost 0 bases, with 3 bases spanning the gap. The length of the CDR3 is 13 residues. MiXCR, run by TCRdb on the RT-PCR reads, gives a single entry per CDR3 protein. Of 20,000 to 30,000 distinct CDR3 sequences listed, under 55% are singletons. What was sequenced was blood, either unsorted or a sorted T cell fraction (not recorded which). The origin of this receptor is a human donor who was either an allogeneic HSCT recipient or a stem cell or donor lymphocyte infusion donor (not recorded which). It is not recorded whose cells these are; they may come from a transplant donor. V is TRBV10-1 and J is TRBJ2-3, with D hard to call. This chain's CDR3 is CASSEDSTDTQYF. CDR3 bases: TGCGCCAGCAGTGAGGATAGCACAGATACGCAGTATTTT.